This is a list of T cell receptor beta chains from one sample in a study of blood T cells in healthy people across ages. TCRdb reprocessed the 5' RACE reads via MiXCR and lists one record per CDR3 protein. The table shows nearly 1 million distinct CDR3 sequences, with roughly 51% occurring only once. What was sequenced was blood. Every receptor here comes from a woman aged 55-70 years in good health. Both conserved end residues are part of each CDR3. The D gene is left open where the match is weak. Size tells how often a clone was seen (once, few, many) or the class of an expanded clone, and some rows leave it out.

D gene: TRBD2
J gene: TRBJ2-2
clone size: few
V gene: TRBV4-2
CDR3 DNA: TGTGCCAGCAGCCAACTAGCGGGGGAGGGCCCGAACACCGGGGAGCTGTTTTTT
CDR3 protein: CASSQLAGEGPNTGELFF

D gene: -
J gene: TRBJ2-3
clone size: -
V gene: TRBV7-6
CDR3 DNA: TGTGCAACCATTGAGGGAGGGGGGACAGATACGCAGTATTTT
CDR3 protein: CATIEGGGTDTQYF

D gene: -
J gene: TRBJ2-1
clone size: few
V gene: TRBV12-3/TRBV12-4
CDR3 DNA: TGTGCCAGCAGGGGGGACCCTAATGAGCAGTTCTTC
CDR3 protein: CASRGDPNEQFF

D gene: -
J gene: TRBJ2-4
clone size: -
V gene: TRBV5-1
CDR3 DNA: TGCGCCAGCAGCTTGGTTCTTACAGGAGAAAAAAACATTCAGTACTTC
CDR3 protein: CASSLVLTGEKNIQYF

D gene: -
J gene: TRBJ1-4
clone size: few
V gene: TRBV5-5
CDR3 DNA: TGTGCCAGCAGCTTGGAATCTCGGCGGGGGGCGTATAATGAAAAACTGTTTTTT
CDR3 protein: CASSLESRRGAYNEKLFF

D gene: -
J gene: TRBJ2-6
clone size: -
V gene: TRBV6-4
CDR3 DNA: TGTGCCAGCAGTGACTCAGGGGCTGGGGCCAACGTCCTGACTTTC
CDR3 protein: CASSDSGAGANVLTF

D gene: -
J gene: TRBJ2-3
clone size: -
V gene: TRBV7-2
CDR3 DNA: TGTGCCAGCAGCTTACAAGTCCCAGATACGCAGTATTTT
CDR3 protein: CASSLQVPDTQYF

D gene: TRBD1
J gene: TRBJ2-5
clone size: -
V gene: TRBV2
CDR3 DNA: TGTGCCAGCAGAACAGGGGTCCAAGAGACCCAGTACTTC
CDR3 protein: CASRTGVQETQYF

D gene: -
J gene: TRBJ2-1
clone size: many
V gene: TRBV30
CDR3 DNA: TGTGCCTGGAGTGTAGGGATGGGACCCCGGGGAGCCAATGAGCAGTTCTTC
CDR3 protein: CAWSVGMGPRGANEQFF

D gene: -
J gene: TRBJ2-1
clone size: few
V gene: TRBV2
CDR3 DNA: TGTGCCAGCAGTGCCGATAGCGGAAGCTCCTACAATGAGCAGTTCTTC
CDR3 protein: CASSADSGSSYNEQFF

D gene: -
J gene: TRBJ1-2
clone size: -
V gene: TRBV12-3/TRBV12-4
CDR3 DNA: TGTGCCAGCAGAAGAGGGGGGGCGAGGGGCTACACCTTC
CDR3 protein: CASRRGGARGYTF

D gene: -
J gene: TRBJ1-4
clone size: -
V gene: TRBV28
CDR3 DNA: TGTGCCAGCAGTTCCTCAGGCCCGAATGAAAAACTGTTTTTT
CDR3 protein: CASSSSGPNEKLFF

D gene: -
J gene: TRBJ2-1
clone size: -
V gene: TRBV7-9
CDR3 DNA: TGTGCCAGCAGCCCGGTCTTTCGCGCCTCCTTTGCCTACAATGAGCAGTTCTTC
CDR3 protein: CASSPVFRASFAYNEQFF

D gene: TRBD2
J gene: TRBJ2-7
clone size: -
V gene: TRBV7-2
CDR3 DNA: TGTGCCAGCAGCCAAACTAGCGGGAAATCCGAGCAGTACTTC
CDR3 protein: CASSQTSGKSEQYF

D gene: TRBD1
J gene: TRBJ2-3
clone size: -
V gene: TRBV6-2/TRBV6-3
CDR3 DNA: TGTGCCAGCCGACAGGGTTGGGTCACAGATACGCAGTATTTT
CDR3 protein: CASRQGWVTDTQYF

D gene: -
J gene: TRBJ2-1
clone size: -
V gene: TRBV27
CDR3 DNA: TGTGCCAGCAGTCCTTCCCGTTTGGAGACCCAGTTCTTC
CDR3 protein: CASSPSRLETQFF

D gene: -
J gene: TRBJ2-6
clone size: few
V gene: TRBV12-3/TRBV12-4
CDR3 DNA: TGTGCCACCCAGTCAACTGGGGCCAACGTCCTGACTTTC
CDR3 protein: CATQSTGANVLTF

D gene: -
J gene: TRBJ2-2
clone size: -
V gene: TRBV11-2
CDR3 DNA: TGTGCCAGCAGCATACAGGGAGGAACGTTATCCGGGGAGCTGTTTTTT
CDR3 protein: CASSIQGGTLSGELFF

D gene: TRBD2
J gene: TRBJ2-5
clone size: -
V gene: TRBV7-9
CDR3 DNA: TGTGCCAGCAGCTTGAGCGCTAGCGGCGAAGAGACCCAGTACTTC
CDR3 protein: CASSLSASGEETQYF

D gene: TRBD2
J gene: TRBJ2-1
clone size: -
V gene: TRBV6-5
CDR3 DNA: TGTGCCAGCAGTTACTCTCGGGAGGGATGGAATGAGCAGTTCTTC
CDR3 protein: CASSYSREGWNEQFF

D gene: -
J gene: TRBJ2-5
clone size: once
V gene: TRBV3-1
CDR3 DNA: TGTGCCAGCAGCCAAGAAAAGGGCCTGGGGCAAGAGACCCAGTACTTC
CDR3 protein: CASSQEKGLGQETQYF

D gene: TRBD2
J gene: TRBJ2-7
clone size: few
V gene: TRBV6-2/TRBV6-3
CDR3 DNA: TGTGCCAGCAGGCCAGCGGGAGCTACCTACGAGCAGTACTTC
CDR3 protein: CASRPAGATYEQYF

D gene: TRBD2
J gene: TRBJ2-3
clone size: -
V gene: TRBV12-3/TRBV12-4
CDR3 DNA: TGTGCCAGCAGCTTACGGGAGGGCTACACAGATACGCAGTATTTT
CDR3 protein: CASSLREGYTDTQYF

D gene: TRBD1
J gene: TRBJ1-5
clone size: once
V gene: TRBV29-1
CDR3 DNA: TGCAGCGTTGGGGACAGGGGGCAGGGTCAGCCCCAGCATTTT
CDR3 protein: CSVGDRGQGQPQHF

D gene: TRBD1
J gene: TRBJ1-2
clone size: -
V gene: TRBV20-1
CDR3 DNA: TGCAGTGCCTTTGGGACAGGGTGGCACTATGGCTACACCTTC
CDR3 protein: CSAFGTGWHYGYTF

D gene: TRBD2
J gene: TRBJ2-4
clone size: few
V gene: TRBV15
CDR3 DNA: TGTGCCACCAGCAACCCCCCAGGCAGAGGGGGACTAGCGGTCCCAGCCAAAAACATTCAGTACTTC
CDR3 protein: CATSNPPGRGGLAVPAKNIQYF

D gene: -
J gene: TRBJ1-2
clone size: -
V gene: TRBV20-1
CDR3 DNA: TGCAGTGCTAGTGACGAGCTCTATGGCTACACCTTC
CDR3 protein: CSASDELYGYTF

D gene: -
J gene: TRBJ2-2
clone size: -
V gene: TRBV6-6
CDR3 DNA: TGTGCCAGCAGTTACCTAGGTGGGAACAGCGGGGAGCTGTTTTTT
CDR3 protein: CASSYLGGNSGELFF

D gene: TRBD1
J gene: TRBJ2-3
clone size: many
V gene: TRBV10-1
CDR3 DNA: TGCGCCAGCAGTCCTCTTAGAGGCGTGACAGGGGGCTCCGGACTCAACACAGATACGCAGTATTTT
CDR3 protein: CASSPLRGVTGGSGLNTDTQYF

D gene: TRBD1
J gene: TRBJ1-2
clone size: -
V gene: TRBV29-1
CDR3 DNA: TGCAGCGTAGAGCCGGGACAGGGGGCTGGAGGCTACACCTTC
CDR3 protein: CSVEPGQGAGGYTF

D gene: TRBD2
J gene: TRBJ2-1
clone size: -
V gene: TRBV30
CDR3 DNA: TGTGCCTGGAGAAGCGGGGGGGCGGACAATGAGCAGTTCTTC
CDR3 protein: CAWRSGGADNEQFF

D gene: TRBD1
J gene: TRBJ2-1
clone size: few
V gene: TRBV29-1
CDR3 DNA: TGCAGCGTTGAGCCCAGGACAGGGGGCTACAATGAGCAGTTCTTC
CDR3 protein: CSVEPRTGGYNEQFF

D gene: TRBD1
J gene: TRBJ2-4
clone size: -
V gene: TRBV25-1
CDR3 DNA: TGTGCCAGCAGTGCCACCGGGACAGGGGCCGGGAACATTCAGTACTTC
CDR3 protein: CASSATGTGAGNIQYF

D gene: -
J gene: TRBJ2-5
clone size: few
V gene: TRBV20-1
CDR3 DNA: TGCAGTGCTAGGCCTTTAGCGGCGCTCTGGGAGACCCAGTACTTC
CDR3 protein: CSARPLAALWETQYF

D gene: TRBD1
J gene: TRBJ1-1
clone size: -
V gene: TRBV7-2
CDR3 DNA: TGTGCCAGCAGCCAGGACAGGGGGCTCACTGGAGCTTTCTTT
CDR3 protein: CASSQDRGLTGAFF